The TCR beta chain under discussion was sequenced for a study of blood T cell repertoires in COVID-19. Residents of about two dozen US areas, aged about 18 to 100 years, made up the participants. Only in-frame clones appear in the TCRdb table, and some are missing; sequencing was by immunoSEQ multiplex PCR. The sample lists roughly 180,000 clones, approximately 80% seen once, with 13% to 15% in the top ten. This sequence originates from a man in his sixties who had been exposed to COVID-19. The sample was PBMCs or T cells enriched from blood (not recorded which).

CDR3 loop: CASRDIRTGNNQPQHF. CDR3 bases: TGTGCCAGCAGAGACATCCGGACAGGGAACAATCAGCCCCAGCATTTT. The J gene is TRBJ1-5, the V gene TRBV2; 8 bases match TRBD1. The V and J ends lost 6 bases and 3 bases, in that order; junction bases with no gene match: 10. This CDR3 is 16 amino acids long. The germline gives CDR1 SNHLY, CDR2 FYNNEI.